This T cell receptor beta chain was sequenced during a study of blood T cell repertoires in COVID-19. The protocol was immunoSEQ multiplex PCR, while the TCRdb copy is restricted to in-frame clones and leaves out a portion. The data show 250,000 to 350,000 clones, 70% to 90% seen once. Deletions cut 5 bases from V and 10 bases from J, with 20 bases between. Germline V gives CDR1 MNHEY, CDR2 SVGAGI. This CDR3 contains 14 residues. The sample taken for sequencing was PBMCs or T cells enriched from blood (not recorded which). J is TRBJ1-2 and V is TRBV6-5, with D uncertain. This clonotype was sampled from a woman aged 25 to 39 who had recovered from COVID-19. CDR3 sequence reads: CASSRNSGARAYTF. Here the CDR3 DNA reads TGTGCCAGCAGTCGGAATTCGGGTGCCCGTGCCTACACCTTC.